The 7 T cell receptor beta chains below were found in one sample sequenced in a study of read filtering for tumor transcriptome and immune sequencing. From 300 to 400 ng of RNA, a library with molecular barcoded alpha/delta and beta/gamma adaptors was made. Each CDR3 protein gets one entry after TCRdb re-called the reads with MiXCR. The sample yields approximately 150,000 distinct CDR3 sequences, over 10% seen once. The sample comprised a population of CD138-negative cells sorted from bone marrow. The receptors derive from a donor at least 40 years old with multiple myeloma.

DNA for the CDR3: TGTGCCAGCAGTTTTGGGACAGTTAGCACAGATACGCAGTATTTT. It specifies CASSFGTVSTDTQYF. This chain connects TRBV6-2 or TRBV6-3 to TRBJ2-3; 7 nucleotides line up with TRBD1. This CDR3 has 15 amino acids. V shed 4 bases, J shed 0 bases, and the junction held 4 bases outside the gene matches. The germline V gene encodes CDR1 MNHEY and CDR2 SVGEGT.

The sample holds many counts of this clonotype. The V and J genes are TRBV20-1 and TRBJ1-5, with D uncertain. This CDR3 has 14 amino acids. Germline V gene sequence: CDR1 DFQATT, CDR2 SNEGSKA (reference sequence). V gave up 6 bases and J gave up 0 bases, with 12 bases separating them. The chain's CDR3 is CSAAGGYSNQPQHF. Here the CDR3 DNA reads TGCAGTGCCGCAGGAGGGTATAGCAATCAGCCCCAGCATTTT.

In its sample, this clonotype was seen many times. The chain joins TRBV20-1 to TRBJ2-3; TRBD2 is a possible D gene (6 bases). V lost 3 bases, J lost 3 bases, and 22 bases lay in between. There are 17 residues in the CDR3. Germline V gives CDR1 DFQATT, CDR2 SNEGSKA (reference sequence). The CDR3: CSASAFPPGRGTDTQYF. Written as DNA, the CDR3 is TGCAGTGCTAGTGCCTTTCCTCCCGGGAGAGGGACAGATACGCAGTATTTT.

Many counts were recorded for this clonotype. The chain uses TRBV5-1 and TRBJ1-5; 7 bases match TRBD1. Germline CDR1 is SGHRS and CDR2 is YFSETQ. The CDR3 loop spans 15 amino acids. The junction had 6 bases not matched to a gene; V was cut back by 2 bases and J by 4 bases. CDR3 nucleotides: TGCGCCAGCAGCTTAGAGGGGGCTCGGAATCAGCCCCAGCATTTT. Translating it yields CASSLEGARNQPQHF. The full variable domain, with the rest looked up from reference TRBV5-1 and TRBJ1-5, is KAGVTQTPRYLIKTRGQQVTLSCSPISGHRSVSWYQQTPGQGLQFLFEYFSETQRNKGNFPGRFSGRQFSNSRSEMNVSTLELGDSALYLCASSLEGARNQPQHFGDGTRLSIL.

In this sample, this clonotype turned up many times. The J gene is TRBJ2-2, the V gene TRBV4-2; D is unclear. Germline V CDR1 and CDR2: LGHNA, YNFKEQ. Trimming cost V 4 bases and J 0 bases, with 6 bases left between them. The CDR3 runs 14 residues. The CDR3 DNA sequence: TGTGCCAGCAGCCCCGGAGCGAACACCGGGGAGCTGTTTTTT. Translation gives CASSPGANTGELFF.

This clonotype was recorded at least ten times. Possible read error: a much larger clone is one base away. This chain connects TRBV9 to TRBJ2-1; possibly TRBD2 for D (7 bases). There are 16 residues in the CDR3. V was shortened by 0 bases and J by 2 bases, with 12 bases between the two germline ends. CDR1 is SGDLS, CDR2 YYNGEE, per germline. The CDR3 DNA reads as TGTGCCAGCAGCGTAGTGGGGGGGGGCGCCTACAATGAGCAGTTCTTC. Translated: CASSVVGGGAYNEQFF. The variable domain in full, completed from reference TRBV9 and TRBJ2-1, reads DSGVTQTPKHLITATGQRVTLRCSPRSGDLSVYWYQQSLDQGLQFLIQYYNGEERAKGNILERFSAQQFPDLHSELNLSSLELGDSALYFCASSVVGGGAYNEQFFGPGTRLTVL.

This clonotype was found many times. The chain is built from TRBV30 and TRBJ1-5; maybe TRBD1 (6 bases). The CDR3 has 14 residues. Trimming left V 5 bases short and J 4 bases short, with 15 bases between. The germline CDR1 and CDR2 sequences are GTSNPN and SVGIG (reference sequence). Here the CDR3 DNA reads TGTGCCTGGGATGCCGGACAGCTTAATCAGCCCCAGCATTTT. Protein product: CAWDAGQLNQPQHF.